This entry describes one T cell receptor beta chain. Germline V gene sequence: CDR1 MNHEY, CDR2 SVGEGT. This CDR3 spans 14 amino acids. Trimming cost V 8 bases and J 4 bases, with 17 bases left between them. Through Arm-PCR of CDR3 regions and iRepertoire HTBI primers, TCR beta libraries were built. MiXCR, applied by TCRdb to the multiplex PCR reads, yields one record per CDR3 protein. This sample has hundreds of thousands of distinct CDR3 sequences; roughly 21% occur once, and the top ten carry approximately 31%. These data belong to a study of regulatory T cells in long-lasting Graves disease. The time point denotes: persistent/refractory GD, antithyroid drugs over 5 years with positive TRAb. The TCR library used RNA extracted from PBMCs.

The starting material was peripheral blood mononuclear cells (PBMCs), obtained when the disease was refractory, from a patient treated with antithyroid drugs. The clonotype originates from a female donor with Graves disease. The J gene is TRBJ2-5, the V gene TRBV6-2 or TRBV6-3; D might be TRBD1 (6 bases). CDR3 sequence: CASGGEPSGETQYF. The DNA for the CDR3 is TGTGCCAGCGGGGGCGAGCCGTCGGGAGAGACCCAGTACTTC.